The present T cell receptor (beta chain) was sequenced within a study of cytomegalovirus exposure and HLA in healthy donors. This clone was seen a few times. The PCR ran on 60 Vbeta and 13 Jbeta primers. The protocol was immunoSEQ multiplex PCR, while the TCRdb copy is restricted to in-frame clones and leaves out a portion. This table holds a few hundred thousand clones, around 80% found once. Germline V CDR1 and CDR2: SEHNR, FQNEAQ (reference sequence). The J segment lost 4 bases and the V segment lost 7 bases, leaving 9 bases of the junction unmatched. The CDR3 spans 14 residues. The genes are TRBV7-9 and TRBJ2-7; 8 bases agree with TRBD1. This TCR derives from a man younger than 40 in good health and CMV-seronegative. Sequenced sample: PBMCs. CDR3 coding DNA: TGTGCCAGCACTCTGGCCGGGACAGGTTACGAGCAGTACTTC. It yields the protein CASTLAGTGYEQYF. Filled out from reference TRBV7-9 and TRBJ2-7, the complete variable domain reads DTGVSQNPRHKITKRGQNVTFRCDPISEHNRLYWYRQTLGQGPEFLTYFQNEAQLEKSRLLSDRFSAERPKGSFSTLEIQRTEQGDSAMYLCASTLAGTGYEQYFGPGTRLTVT.